Listed below are T cell receptor beta chains from one sample, sequenced in a study of cytomegalovirus exposure and HLA in healthy donors. Generated by immunoSEQ multiplex PCR, the TCRdb table keeps only in-frame clones and is missing some. The repertoire holds roughly 140,000 clones, with about 79% as singletons. Sequenced: PBMCs. These receptors were collected from a male donor in good health and CMV-seronegative. CDR3s include the opening cysteine and the closing phenylalanine or tryptophan. Each record gives: V gene, J gene, CDR3 protein.

>TRBV18|TRBJ1-2
CASSPLPGLGYGYTF
>TRBV9|TRBJ2-7
CASSPVTGPYEQYF
>TRBV7-2|TRBJ1-2
CASSRTGGGYGYTF
>TRBV4-2|TRBJ1-3
CASSPTGPGNTIYF
>TRBV6-5|TRBJ2-7
CASSYSSQGKGEQYF
>TRBV11-3|TRBJ1-2
CASSLYRGVGYTF
>TRBV5-6|TRBJ1-6
CASSLLTTGNSPLHF
>TRBV5-6|TRBJ2-7
CASSFAGFEQYF
>TRBV6-6|TRBJ1-2
CASSDLDRGPGGYTF
>TRBV18|TRBJ2-3
CASSPRGGTDTQYF
>TRBV9|TRBJ1-1
CASSVKGANTEAFF